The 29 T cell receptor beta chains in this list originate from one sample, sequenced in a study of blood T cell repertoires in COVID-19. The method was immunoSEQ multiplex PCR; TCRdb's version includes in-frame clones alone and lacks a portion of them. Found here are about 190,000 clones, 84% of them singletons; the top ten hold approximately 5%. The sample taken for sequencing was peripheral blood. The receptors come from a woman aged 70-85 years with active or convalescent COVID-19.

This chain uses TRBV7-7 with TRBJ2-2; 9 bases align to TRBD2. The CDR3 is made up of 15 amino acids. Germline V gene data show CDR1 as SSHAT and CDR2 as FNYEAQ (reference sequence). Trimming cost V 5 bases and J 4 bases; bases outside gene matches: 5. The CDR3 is CASSPQREATGELFF. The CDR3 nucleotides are TGTGCCAGCAGCCCACAGCGGGAGGCCACCGGGGAGCTGTTTTTT.

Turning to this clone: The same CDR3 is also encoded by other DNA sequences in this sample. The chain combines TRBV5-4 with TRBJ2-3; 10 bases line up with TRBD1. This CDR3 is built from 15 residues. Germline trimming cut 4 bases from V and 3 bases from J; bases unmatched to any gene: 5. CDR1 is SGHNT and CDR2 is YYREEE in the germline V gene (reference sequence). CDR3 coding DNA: TGTGCCAGCAGCCTCGACAGGGGGCGAACAGATACGCAGTATTTT. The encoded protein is CASSLDRGRTDTQYF.

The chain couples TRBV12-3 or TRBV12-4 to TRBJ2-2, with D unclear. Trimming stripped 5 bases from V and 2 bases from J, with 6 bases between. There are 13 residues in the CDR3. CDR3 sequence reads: CASSLYNTGELFF. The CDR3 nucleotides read TGTGCCAGCAGTCTTTATAACACCGGGGAGCTGTTTTTT.

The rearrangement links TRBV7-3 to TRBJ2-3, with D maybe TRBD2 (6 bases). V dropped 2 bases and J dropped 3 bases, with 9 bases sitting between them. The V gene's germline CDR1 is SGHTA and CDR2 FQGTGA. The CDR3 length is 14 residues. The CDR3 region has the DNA TGTGCCAGCAGCTTACGCGGGAAAACAGATACGCAGTATTTT. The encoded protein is CASSLRGKTDTQYF.

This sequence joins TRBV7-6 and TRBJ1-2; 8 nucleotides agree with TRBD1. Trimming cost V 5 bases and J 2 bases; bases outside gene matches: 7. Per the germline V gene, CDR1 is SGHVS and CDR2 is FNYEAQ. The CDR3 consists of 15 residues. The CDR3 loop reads CASSPRTGNNYGYTF. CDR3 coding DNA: TGTGCCAGCAGCCCAAGGACAGGGAACAACTATGGCTACACCTTC.

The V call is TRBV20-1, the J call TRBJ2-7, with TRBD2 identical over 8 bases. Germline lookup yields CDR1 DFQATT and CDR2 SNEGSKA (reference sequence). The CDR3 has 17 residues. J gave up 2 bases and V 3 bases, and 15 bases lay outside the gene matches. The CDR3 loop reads CSASTARGGRIPYEQYF. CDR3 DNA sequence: TGCAGTGCTAGTACGGCGAGGGGCGGGAGGATCCCCTACGAGCAGTACTTC.

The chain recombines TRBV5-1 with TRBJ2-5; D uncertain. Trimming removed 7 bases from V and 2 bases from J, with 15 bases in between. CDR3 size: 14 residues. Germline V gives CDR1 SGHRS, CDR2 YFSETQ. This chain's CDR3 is CASFPGRSQETQYF. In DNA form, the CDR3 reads TGCGCCAGCTTCCCCGGTAGGAGTCAAGAGACCCAGTACTTC.

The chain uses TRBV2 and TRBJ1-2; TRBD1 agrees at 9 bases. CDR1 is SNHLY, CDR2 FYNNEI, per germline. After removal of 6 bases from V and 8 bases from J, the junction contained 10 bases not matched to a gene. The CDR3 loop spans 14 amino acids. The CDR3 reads CASSRGQGRYGYTF. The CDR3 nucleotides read TGTGCCAGCAGCAGAGGACAGGGGCGGTACGGCTACACCTTC. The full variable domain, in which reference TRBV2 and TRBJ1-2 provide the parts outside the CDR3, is EPEVTQTPSHQVTQMGQEVILRCVPISNHLYFYWYRQILGQKVEFLVSFYNNEISEKSEIFDDQFSVERPDGSNFTLKIRSTKLEDSAMYFCASSRGQGRYGYTFGSGTRLTVV.

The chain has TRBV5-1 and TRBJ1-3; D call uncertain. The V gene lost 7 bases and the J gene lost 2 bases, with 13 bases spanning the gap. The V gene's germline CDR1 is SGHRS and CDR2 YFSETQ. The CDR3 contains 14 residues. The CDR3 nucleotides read TGCGCCAGCCGAAGAGGGTCTCCTGGAAACACCATATATTTT. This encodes CASRRGSPGNTIYF.

CDR3 residues: CASSSDRAEAPLHF. The DNA for the CDR3 is TGTGCCAGCAGTAGCGACAGGGCGGAAGCACCCCTCCACTTT. This chain links TRBV6-5 with TRBJ1-6; TRBD1 agrees at 7 bases. The V and J ends lost 5 bases and 11 bases, in that order; junction bases with no gene match: 9. The germline V gene has CDR1 MNHEY and CDR2 SVGAGI. The CDR3 is 14 residues long.

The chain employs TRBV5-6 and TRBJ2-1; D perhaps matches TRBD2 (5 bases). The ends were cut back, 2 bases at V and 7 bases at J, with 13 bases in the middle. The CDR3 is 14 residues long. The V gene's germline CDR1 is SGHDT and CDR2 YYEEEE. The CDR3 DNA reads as TGTGCCAGCAGCTTAACGGTAGCGTGGAATGAGCAGTTCTTC. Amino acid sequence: CASSLTVAWNEQFF.

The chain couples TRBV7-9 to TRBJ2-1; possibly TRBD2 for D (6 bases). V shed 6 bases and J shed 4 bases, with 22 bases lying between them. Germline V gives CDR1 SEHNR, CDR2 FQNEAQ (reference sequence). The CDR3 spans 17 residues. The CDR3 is CASSSQSAGLFYNEQFF. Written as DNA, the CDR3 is TGTGCCAGCAGTTCACAGTCGGCGGGATTATTTTACAATGAGCAGTTCTTC.

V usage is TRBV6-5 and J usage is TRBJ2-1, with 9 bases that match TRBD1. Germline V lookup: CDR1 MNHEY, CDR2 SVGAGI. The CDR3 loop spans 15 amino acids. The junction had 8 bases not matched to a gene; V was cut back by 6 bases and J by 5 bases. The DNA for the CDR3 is TGTGCCAGCAGGGGTACAGGGGGCCTACACAATGAGCAGTTCTTC. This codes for CASRGTGGLHNEQFF.

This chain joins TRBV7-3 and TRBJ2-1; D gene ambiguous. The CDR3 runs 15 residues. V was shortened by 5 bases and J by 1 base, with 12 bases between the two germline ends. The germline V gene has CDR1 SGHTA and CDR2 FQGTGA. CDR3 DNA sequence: TGTGCCAGCAGCCCTCAGAAATTATCCTACAATGAGCAGTTCTTC. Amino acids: CASSPQKLSYNEQFF.

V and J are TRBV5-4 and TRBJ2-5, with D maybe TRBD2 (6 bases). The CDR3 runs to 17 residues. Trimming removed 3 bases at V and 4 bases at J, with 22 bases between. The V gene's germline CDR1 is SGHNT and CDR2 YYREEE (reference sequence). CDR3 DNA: TGTGCCAGCAGCTCTGGGACTCCAAAAACGGAGGCAGAGACCCAGTACTTC. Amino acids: CASSSGTPKTEAETQYF.

CDR3 protein: CASSRGQIYEQYF. CDR3 in DNA: TGTGCCAGCAGCCGAGGACAGATCTACGAGCAGTACTTC. The chain couples TRBV3-1 (or the pseudogene TRBV3-2) to TRBJ2-7; D possibly corresponds to TRBD1 (6 bases). In germline, CDR1 is LGHDT, CDR2 YNNKEL (reference sequence). V lost 4 bases, J lost 3 bases, and 10 bases lay in between. There are 13 residues in the CDR3.

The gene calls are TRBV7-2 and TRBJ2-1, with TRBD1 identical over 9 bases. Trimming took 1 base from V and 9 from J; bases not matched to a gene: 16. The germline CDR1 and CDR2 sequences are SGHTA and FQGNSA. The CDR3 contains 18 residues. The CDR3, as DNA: TGTGCCAGCAGCTTAGAAGGGGTGTGGGGGACAGGGAGTGGTGAGCAGTTCTTC. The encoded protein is CASSLEGVWGTGSGEQFF.

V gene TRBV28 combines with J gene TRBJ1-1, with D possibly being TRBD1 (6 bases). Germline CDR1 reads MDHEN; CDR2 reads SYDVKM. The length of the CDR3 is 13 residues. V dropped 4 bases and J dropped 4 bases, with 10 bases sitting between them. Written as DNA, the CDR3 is TGTGCCAGCAGTTCGGGAGGGGGCACTGAAGCTTTCTTT. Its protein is CASSSGGGTEAFF.

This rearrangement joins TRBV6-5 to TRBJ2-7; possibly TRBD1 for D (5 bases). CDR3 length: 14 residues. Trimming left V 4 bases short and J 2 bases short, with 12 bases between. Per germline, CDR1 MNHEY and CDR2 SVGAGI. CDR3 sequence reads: CASSSRVSPYEQYF. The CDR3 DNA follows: TGTGCCAGCAGTTCCAGGGTTAGTCCCTACGAGCAGTACTTC.

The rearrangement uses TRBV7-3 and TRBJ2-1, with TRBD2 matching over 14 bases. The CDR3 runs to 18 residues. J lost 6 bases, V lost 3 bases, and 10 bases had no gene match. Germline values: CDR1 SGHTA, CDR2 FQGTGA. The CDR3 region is CASSFGTSGRRLGNEQFF. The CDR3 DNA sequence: TGTGCCAGCAGCTTCGGGACTAGCGGGAGAAGATTGGGCAATGAGCAGTTCTTC.

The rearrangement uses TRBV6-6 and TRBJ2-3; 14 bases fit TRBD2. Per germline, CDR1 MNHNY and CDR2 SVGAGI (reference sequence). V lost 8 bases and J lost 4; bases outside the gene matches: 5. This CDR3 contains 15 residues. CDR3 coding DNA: TGTGCCAGCGCCGGGACTAGCGGGAGCGCAGATACGCAGTATTTT. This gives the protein CASAGTSGSADTQYF.

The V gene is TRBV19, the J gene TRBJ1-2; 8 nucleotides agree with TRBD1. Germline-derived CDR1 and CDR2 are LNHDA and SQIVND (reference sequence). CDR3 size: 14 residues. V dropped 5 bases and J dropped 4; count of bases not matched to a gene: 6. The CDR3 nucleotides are TGTGCCAGTAGTGAGGACAGGGCTATCTATGGCTACACCTTC. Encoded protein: CASSEDRAIYGYTF. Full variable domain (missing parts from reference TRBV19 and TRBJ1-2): DGGITQSPKYLFRKEGQNVTLSCEQNLNHDAMYWYRQDPGQGLRLIYYSQIVNDFQKGDIAEGYSVSREKKESFPLTVTSAQKNPTAFYLCASSEDRAIYGYTFGSGTRLTVV.

CDR3 amino acids: CASSLGQGQETQYF. DNA of the CDR3: TGTGCCAGCAGTTTGGGACAGGGCCAAGAGACCCAGTACTTC. The chain joins TRBV27 to TRBJ2-5; 9 bases match TRBD1. CDR3 length: 14 amino acids. Trimming took 3 bases from V and 1 from J; bases not matched to a gene: 0. CDR1 and CDR2 from the germline V gene are MNHEY and SMNVEV (reference sequence).

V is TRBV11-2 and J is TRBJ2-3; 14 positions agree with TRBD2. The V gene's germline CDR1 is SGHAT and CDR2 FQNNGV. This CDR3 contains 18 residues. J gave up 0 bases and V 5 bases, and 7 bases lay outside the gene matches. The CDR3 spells CASSRGLAGGLSTDTQYF. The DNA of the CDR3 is TGTGCCAGCAGCCGAGGACTAGCGGGGGGCCTTAGCACAGATACGCAGTATTTT.

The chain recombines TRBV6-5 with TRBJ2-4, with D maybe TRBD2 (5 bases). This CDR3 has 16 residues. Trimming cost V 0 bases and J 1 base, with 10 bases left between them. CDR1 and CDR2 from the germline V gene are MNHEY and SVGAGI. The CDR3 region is CASSYSRTGAKNIQYF. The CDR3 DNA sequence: TGTGCCAGCAGTTACTCGAGGACGGGGGCCAAAAACATTCAGTACTTC.

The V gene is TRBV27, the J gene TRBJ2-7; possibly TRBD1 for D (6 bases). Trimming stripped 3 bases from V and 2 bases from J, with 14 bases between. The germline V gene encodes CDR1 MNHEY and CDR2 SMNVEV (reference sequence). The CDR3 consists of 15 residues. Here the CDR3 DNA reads TGTGCCAGCAGTTTCGGTGGCCAGGGGACCTACGAGCAGTACTTC. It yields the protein CASSFGGQGTYEQYF.

The CDR3 loop is CASSPSAGLRLEKLFF. CDR3 nucleotides: TGTGCCAGCAGTCCTTCCGCGGGGCTCCGACTAGAAAAACTGTTTTTT. The chain links TRBV28 to TRBJ1-4, with D tentatively TRBD1 (5 bases). Germline V lookup: CDR1 MDHEN, CDR2 SYDVKM. V lost 5 bases to trimming and J lost 8 bases, with 21 bases between them. The CDR3 totals 16 residues.

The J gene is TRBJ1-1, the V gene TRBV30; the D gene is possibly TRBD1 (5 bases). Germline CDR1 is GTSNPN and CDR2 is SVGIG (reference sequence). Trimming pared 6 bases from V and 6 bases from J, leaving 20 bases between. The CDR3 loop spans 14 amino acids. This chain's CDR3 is CACSPPGVSSEAFF. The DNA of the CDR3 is TGTGCCTGTTCCCCTCCGGGGGTTTCCTCTGAAGCTTTCTTT.

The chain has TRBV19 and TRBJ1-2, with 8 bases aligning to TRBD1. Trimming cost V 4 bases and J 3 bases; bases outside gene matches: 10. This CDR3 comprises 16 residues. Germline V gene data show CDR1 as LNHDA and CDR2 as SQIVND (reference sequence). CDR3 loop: CASSRPRGRIDYGYTF. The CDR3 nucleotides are TGTGCCAGTAGTAGGCCCAGGGGGCGGATTGACTATGGCTACACCTTC.